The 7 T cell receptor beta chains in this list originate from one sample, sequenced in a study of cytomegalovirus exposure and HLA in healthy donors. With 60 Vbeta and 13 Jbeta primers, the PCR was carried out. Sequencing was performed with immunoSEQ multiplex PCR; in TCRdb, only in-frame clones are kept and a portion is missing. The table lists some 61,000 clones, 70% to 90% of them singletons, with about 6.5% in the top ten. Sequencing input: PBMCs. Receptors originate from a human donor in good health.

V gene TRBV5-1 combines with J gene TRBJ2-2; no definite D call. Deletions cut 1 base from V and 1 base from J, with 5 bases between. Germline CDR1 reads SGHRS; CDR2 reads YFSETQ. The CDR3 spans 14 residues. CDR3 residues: CASSLQKNTGELFF. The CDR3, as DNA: TGCGCCAGCAGCTTGCAAAAGAACACCGGGGAGCTGTTTTTT.

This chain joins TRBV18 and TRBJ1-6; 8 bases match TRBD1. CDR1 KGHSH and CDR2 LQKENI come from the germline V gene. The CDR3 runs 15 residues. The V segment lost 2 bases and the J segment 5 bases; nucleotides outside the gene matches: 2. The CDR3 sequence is CASSPSGGDNSPLHF. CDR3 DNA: TGTGCCAGCTCACCATCAGGGGGCGATAATTCACCCCTCCACTTT.

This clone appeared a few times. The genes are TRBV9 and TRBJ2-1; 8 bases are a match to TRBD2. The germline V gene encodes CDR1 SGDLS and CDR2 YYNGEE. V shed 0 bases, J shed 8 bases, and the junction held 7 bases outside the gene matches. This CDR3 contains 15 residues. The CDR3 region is CASSVGGGGQDEQFF. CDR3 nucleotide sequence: TGTGCCAGCAGCGTAGGGGGCGGGGGGCAAGATGAGCAGTTCTTC.

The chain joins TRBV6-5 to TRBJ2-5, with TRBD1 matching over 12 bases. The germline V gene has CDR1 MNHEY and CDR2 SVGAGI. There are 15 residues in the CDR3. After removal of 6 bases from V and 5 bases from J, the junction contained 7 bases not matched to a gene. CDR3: CASRATGTGGETQYF. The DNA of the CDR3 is TGTGCCAGCAGAGCAACCGGGACAGGGGGCGAGACCCAGTACTTC.

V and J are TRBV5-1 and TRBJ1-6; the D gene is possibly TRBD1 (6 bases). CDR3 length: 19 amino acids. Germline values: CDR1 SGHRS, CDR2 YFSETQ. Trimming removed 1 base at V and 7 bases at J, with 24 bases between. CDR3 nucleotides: TGCGCCAGCAGCTTGTGGGGGGGGGCAGGGCAATCGTTGAATTCACCCCTCCACTTT. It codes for CASSLWGGAGQSLNSPLHF.

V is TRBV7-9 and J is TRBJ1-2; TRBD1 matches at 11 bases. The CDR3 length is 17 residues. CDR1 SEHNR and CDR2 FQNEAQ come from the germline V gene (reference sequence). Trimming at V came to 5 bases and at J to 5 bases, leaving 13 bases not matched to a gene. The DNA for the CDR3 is TGTGCCAGCAGCGTCTCGGAAGGACAGGGGGCGTTATATGGCTACACCTTC. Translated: CASSVSEGQGALYGYTF. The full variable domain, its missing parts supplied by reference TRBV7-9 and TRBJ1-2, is DTGVSQNPRHKITKRGQNVTFRCDPISEHNRLYWYRQTLGQGPEFLTYFQNEAQLEKSRLLSDRFSAERPKGSFSTLEIQRTEQGDSAMYLCASSVSEGQGALYGYTFGSGTRLTVV.

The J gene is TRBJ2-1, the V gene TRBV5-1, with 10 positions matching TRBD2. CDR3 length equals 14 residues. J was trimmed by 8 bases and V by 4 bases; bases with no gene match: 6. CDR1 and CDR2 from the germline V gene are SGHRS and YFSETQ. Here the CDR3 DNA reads TGCGCCAGCAGCGTTAGCGGGGGGCGTGATGAGCAGTTCTTC. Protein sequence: CASSVSGGRDEQFF.